The 16 T cell receptor beta chains in this list originate from one sample, sequenced in a study of liver allograft versus peripheral blood T cells. In the study overall: Recipients' peripheral blood T cell receptor repertoires were compared with those in transplanted livers.

In TCRdb, the reads were re-called with MiXCR into one record per CDR3 protein. The sample holds fewer than 15,000 distinct CDR3 sequences, less than 20% seen once. All receptors derive from a human patient who had a liver transplant. Part of the T cells may come from the graft donor.

By proportion, this clonotype is medium-sized. The chain joins TRBV6-1 to TRBJ1-6; D may be TRBD1 (5 bases). The CDR3 is 15 residues long. Germline V gene data show CDR1 as MNHNS and CDR2 as SASEGT. Trimming took 5 bases from V and 7 from J, leaving 15 bases between them. The CDR3 sequence is CASSRDPRENSPLHF. Here the CDR3 DNA reads TGTGCCAGCAGTAGGGACCCCAGGGAGAATTCACCCCTCCACTTT.

This chain joins TRBV7-2 and TRBJ2-5; TRBD2 agrees at 8 bases. CDR3 length: 15 amino acids. Germline CDR1 SGHTA, CDR2 FQGNSA. V lost 7 bases and J lost 5; bases outside the gene matches: 12. The CDR3 DNA reads TGTGCCAGCAACGGCCGAACGGGGGGGCGGGAGACCCAGTACTTC. Translated: CASNGRTGGRETQYF.

The gene calls are TRBV7-9 and TRBJ1-4, with D uncertain. The V gene's germline CDR1 is SEHNR and CDR2 FQNEAQ (reference sequence). This CDR3 region has 14 residues. Between the trimmed V and J ends, which lost 5 bases and 0 bases, there was a span of 7 bases. In DNA, the CDR3 is TGTGCCAGCAGCCCGGGAACAACTAATGAAAAACTGTTTTTT. Translated, it gives CASSPGTTNEKLFF.

This clonotype was seen repeatedly, ten times or more. J is TRBJ1-6 and V is TRBV14; D uncertain. Per the germline V gene, CDR1 is SGHDN and CDR2 is FVKESK. The CDR3 has 13 amino acids. The V end lost 4 bases, the J end lost 7 bases, and 8 bases lay between the germline ends. Here the CDR3 DNA reads TGTGCCAGCAGCCCGTTTTCAAATTCACCCCTCCACTTT. Encoded protein: CASSPFSNSPLHF.

The sample holds a few counts of this clonotype. The rearrangement uses TRBV7-9 and TRBJ1-1; D is unresolved. V lost 3 bases to trimming and J lost 1 base, with 6 bases between them. CDR3 length equals 13 residues. The germline gives CDR1 SEHNR, CDR2 FQNEAQ (reference sequence). The CDR3 spells CASSFTTNTEAFF. The CDR3 DNA reads as TGTGCCAGCAGCTTTACAACGAACACTGAAGCTTTCTTT.

This clonotype has ten or more counts. The chain links TRBV6-2 or TRBV6-3 to TRBJ1-1; D gene ambiguous. Trimming pared 2 bases from V and 2 bases from J, leaving 15 bases between. Germline V gene lookup returns CDR1 MNHEY and CDR2 SVGEGT. The CDR3 length is 16 residues. CDR3 loop: CASSYRPGSHNTEAFF. The CDR3 bases are TGTGCCAGCAGTTACCGACCCGGGTCCCACAACACTGAAGCTTTCTTT.

In its sample, this clonotype was seen many times. This sequence joins TRBV19 and TRBJ1-2; TRBD1 might be the D (5 bases). The CDR3 has 14 residues. The V end was cut by 6 bases, the J end by 3 bases, with 14 bases between. Germline lookup yields CDR1 LNHDA and CDR2 SQIVND (reference sequence). The CDR3 sequence: CASRSGIQDYGYTF. The DNA of the CDR3 is TGTGCCAGTAGATCAGGGATACAAGACTATGGCTACACCTTC.

The chain has TRBV5-1 and TRBJ2-7; D call uncertain. CDR1 and CDR2 (germline): SGHRS, YFSETQ. The V and J ends lost 1 base and 6 bases respectively, with 11 bases between them. The CDR3 runs 13 residues. In nucleotides, the CDR3 is TGCGCCAGCAGCTTGCCCAGCGCTGGCGAGCAGTACTTC. This codes for CASSLPSAGEQYF.

This clonotype was observed a few times. Germline and junction disagree at one end, which may indicate a read error. The chain joins TRBV12-3 or TRBV12-4 to TRBJ1-2; 7 nucleotides match TRBD1. The CDR3 spans 15 residues. The CDR3 coding sequence is TGTGCCAGCGGTTTAGGGGGCAGGGGGTATGGTGGCTACACCTTC. Translating it yields CASGLGGRGYGGYTF.

V usage is TRBV12-3 or TRBV12-4 and J usage is TRBJ1-4; 7 bases agree with TRBD1. V shed 10 bases and J 5 bases; nucleotides not matched to a gene: 7. CDR3 length: 13 amino acids. The CDR3 spells CATRQGPNEKLFF. The CDR3 DNA is TGTGCCACGCGACAGGGACCAAATGAAAAACTGTTTTTT.

The V call is TRBV15, the J call TRBJ1-2, with D uncertain. Trimming took 2 bases from V and 8 from J, leaving 12 bases between them. Per germline, CDR1 LNHNV and CDR2 YYDKDF (reference sequence). The CDR3 is 13 amino acids. CDR3 amino acids: CATSRPAGEGYTF. DNA of the CDR3: TGTGCCACCAGCAGACCTGCTGGGGAGGGCTACACCTTC.

V is TRBV20-1 and J is TRBJ1-3; D remains unclear. The CDR3 length is 14 residues. Trimming stripped 2 bases from V and 0 bases from J, with 8 bases between. From germline, CDR1 is DFQATT and CDR2 SNEGSKA (reference sequence). The CDR3 DNA reads as TGCAGTGCTAGAAAGGCCAACTCTGGAAACACCATATATTTT. It translates to CSARKANSGNTIYF.

By sample share, this clonotype is medium-sized. The chain combines TRBV5-4 with TRBJ1-2, with 10 bases aligning to TRBD1. CDR3 length: 16 residues. The germline V gene encodes CDR1 SGHNT and CDR2 YYREEE (reference sequence). V shed 1 base, J shed 5 bases, and the junction held 8 bases outside the gene matches. The CDR3 nucleotides read TGTGCCAGCAGCTTGTTCGACAGGGGGCCGTTTTATGGCTACACCTTC. Its protein product is CASSLFDRGPFYGYTF. The full variable domain, its missing parts supplied by reference TRBV5-4 and TRBJ1-2, is ETGVTQSPTHLIKTRGQQVTLRCSSQSGHNTVSWYQQALGQGPQFIFQYYREEENGRGNFPPRFSGLQFPNYSSELNVNALELDDSALYLCASSLFDRGPFYGYTFGSGTRLTVV.

The table lists this clonotype with a few counts. The J gene is TRBJ2-1, the V gene TRBV20-1; 10 bases are a match to TRBD2. The trim removed 2 bases at V and 5 bases at J, leaving 6 bases unmatched. Germline V gene sequence: CDR1 DFQATT, CDR2 SNEGSKA (reference sequence). The CDR3 contains 15 residues. This CDR3 reads CSARRQLAGDNEQFF. The CDR3 DNA reads as TGCAGTGCTAGAAGGCAGCTAGCGGGGGACAATGAGCAGTTCTTC.

This clonotype is medium-sized by share. The rearrangement uses TRBV10-3 and TRBJ1-6; 7 nucleotides agree with TRBD1. There are 14 residues in the CDR3. The germline V gene encodes CDR1 ENHRY and CDR2 SYGVKD. The junction had 3 bases not matched to a gene; V was cut back by 4 bases and J by 6 bases. The CDR3 region is CAISGTGFNSPLHF. As DNA, the CDR3 is TGTGCCATCAGTGGGACAGGATTTAATTCACCCCTCCACTTT.

The chain is built from TRBV12-3 or TRBV12-4 and TRBJ2-7, with 9 bases fitting TRBD1. The trim removed 4 bases at V and 4 bases at J, leaving 8 bases unmatched. The CDR3 extends over 15 amino acids. As DNA, the CDR3 is TGTGCCAGCAGTTCCTGGGGACAGGGAGGGTACGAGCAGTACTTC. Protein product: CASSSWGQGGYEQYF.